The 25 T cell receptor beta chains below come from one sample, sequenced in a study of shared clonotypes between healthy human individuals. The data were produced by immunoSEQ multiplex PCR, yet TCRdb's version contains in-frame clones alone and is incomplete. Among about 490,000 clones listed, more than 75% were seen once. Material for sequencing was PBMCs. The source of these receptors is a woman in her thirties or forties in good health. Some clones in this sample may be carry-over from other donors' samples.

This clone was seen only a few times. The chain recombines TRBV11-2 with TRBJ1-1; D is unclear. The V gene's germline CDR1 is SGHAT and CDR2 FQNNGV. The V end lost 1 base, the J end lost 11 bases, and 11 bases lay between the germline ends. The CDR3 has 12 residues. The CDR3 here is CASSLGVQTAFF. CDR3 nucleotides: TGTGCCAGCAGCTTAGGGGTACAAACCGCTTTCTTT.

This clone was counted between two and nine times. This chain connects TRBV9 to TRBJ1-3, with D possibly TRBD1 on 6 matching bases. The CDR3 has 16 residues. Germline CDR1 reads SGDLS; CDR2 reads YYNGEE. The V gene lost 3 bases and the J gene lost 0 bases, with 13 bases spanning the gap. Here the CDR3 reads CASSGGTPSSGNTIYF. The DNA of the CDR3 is TGTGCCAGCAGCGGCGGGACACCAAGCTCTGGAAACACCATATATTTT.

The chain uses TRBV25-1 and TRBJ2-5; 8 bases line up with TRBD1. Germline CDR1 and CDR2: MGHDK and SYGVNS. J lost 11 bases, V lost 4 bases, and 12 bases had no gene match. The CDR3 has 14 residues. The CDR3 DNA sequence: TGTGCCAGCAGTGGAAGATGGACAGGGAGCGTGCAGTACTTC. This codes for CASSGRWTGSVQYF. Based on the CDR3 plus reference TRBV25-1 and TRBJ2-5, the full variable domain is EADIYQTPRYLVIGTGKKITLECSQTMGHDKMYWYQQDPGMELHLIHYSYGVNSTEKGDLSSESTVSRIRTEHFPLTLESARPSHTSQYLCASSGRWTGSVQYFGPGTRLLVL.

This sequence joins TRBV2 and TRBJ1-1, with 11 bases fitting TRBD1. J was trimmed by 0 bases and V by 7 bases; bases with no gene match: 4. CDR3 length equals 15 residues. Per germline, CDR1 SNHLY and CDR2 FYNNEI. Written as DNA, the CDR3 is TGTGCCAGCACCGGGACAGGGGGTATGAACACTGAAGCTTTCTTT. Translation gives CASTGTGGMNTEAFF.

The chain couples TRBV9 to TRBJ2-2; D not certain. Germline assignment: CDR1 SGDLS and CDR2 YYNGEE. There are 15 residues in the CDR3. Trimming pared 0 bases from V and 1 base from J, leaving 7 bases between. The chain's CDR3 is CASSVATRNTGELFF. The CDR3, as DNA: TGTGCCAGCAGCGTAGCTACGAGGAACACCGGGGAGCTGTTTTTT.

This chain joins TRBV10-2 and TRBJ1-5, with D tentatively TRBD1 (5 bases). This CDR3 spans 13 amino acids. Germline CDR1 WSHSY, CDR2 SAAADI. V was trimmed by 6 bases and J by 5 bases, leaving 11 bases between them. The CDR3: CASSEPGYQPQHF. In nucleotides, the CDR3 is TGCGCCAGCAGCGAACCAGGGTATCAGCCCCAGCATTTT.

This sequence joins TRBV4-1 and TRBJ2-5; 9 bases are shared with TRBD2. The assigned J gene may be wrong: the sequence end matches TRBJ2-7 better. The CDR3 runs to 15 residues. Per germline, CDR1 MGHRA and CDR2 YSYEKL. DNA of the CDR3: TGCGCCAGCAGCCAACTTGAGCGGGGGGACTACGAGCAGTACTTC. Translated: CASSQLERGDYEQYF.

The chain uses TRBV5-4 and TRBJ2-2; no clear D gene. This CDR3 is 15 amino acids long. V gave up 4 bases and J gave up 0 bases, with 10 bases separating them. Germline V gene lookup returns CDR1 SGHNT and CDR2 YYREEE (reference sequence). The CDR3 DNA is TGTGCCAGCAGCCACAATGGAGCGAACACCGGGGAGCTGTTTTTT. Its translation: CASSHNGANTGELFF. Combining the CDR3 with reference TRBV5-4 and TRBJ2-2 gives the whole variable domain ETGVTQSPTHLIKTRGQQVTLRCSSQSGHNTVSWYQQALGQGPQFIFQYYREEENGRGNFPPRFSGLQFPNYSSELNVNALELDDSALYLCASSHNGANTGELFFGEGSRLTVL.

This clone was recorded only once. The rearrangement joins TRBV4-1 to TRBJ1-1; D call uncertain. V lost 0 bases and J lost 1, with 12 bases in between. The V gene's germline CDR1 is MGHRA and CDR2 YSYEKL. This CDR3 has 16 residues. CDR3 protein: CASSQEKGRQNTEAFF. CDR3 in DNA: TGCGCCAGCAGCCAAGAGAAGGGCCGGCAGAACACTGAAGCTTTCTTT.

CDR3 loop: CASSLGQYNEKLFF. The CDR3 DNA reads as TGCGCCAGCAGCTTGGGACAGTATAATGAAAAACTGTTTTTT. The J gene is TRBJ1-4, the V gene TRBV5-1, with D perhaps TRBD1 (5 bases). The length of the CDR3 is 14 residues. Trimming shortened V by 0 bases and J by 4 bases, and 7 bases separated the two germline ends. The V gene's germline CDR1 is SGHRS and CDR2 YFSETQ.

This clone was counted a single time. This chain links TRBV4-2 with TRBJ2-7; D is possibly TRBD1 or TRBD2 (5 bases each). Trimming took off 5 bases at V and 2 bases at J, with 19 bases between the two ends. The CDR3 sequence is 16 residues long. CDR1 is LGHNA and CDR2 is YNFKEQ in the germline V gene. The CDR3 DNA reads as TGTGCCAGCAGCTTTCAAGACGGGACCGGCGCCTACGAGCAGTACTTC. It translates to CASSFQDGTGAYEQYF.

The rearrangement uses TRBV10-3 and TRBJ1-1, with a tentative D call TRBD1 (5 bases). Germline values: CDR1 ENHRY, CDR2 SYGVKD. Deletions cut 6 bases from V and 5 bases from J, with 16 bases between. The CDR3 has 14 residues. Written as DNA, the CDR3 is TGTGCCATCAGCACCGGGATTGAGGGGACTGAAGCTTTCTTT. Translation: CAISTGIEGTEAFF.

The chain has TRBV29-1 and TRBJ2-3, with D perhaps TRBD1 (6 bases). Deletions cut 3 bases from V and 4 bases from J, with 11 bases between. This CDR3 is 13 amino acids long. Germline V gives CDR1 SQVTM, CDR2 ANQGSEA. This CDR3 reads CSVDTGGADTQYF. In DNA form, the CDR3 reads TGCAGCGTTGATACTGGGGGCGCAGATACGCAGTATTTT.

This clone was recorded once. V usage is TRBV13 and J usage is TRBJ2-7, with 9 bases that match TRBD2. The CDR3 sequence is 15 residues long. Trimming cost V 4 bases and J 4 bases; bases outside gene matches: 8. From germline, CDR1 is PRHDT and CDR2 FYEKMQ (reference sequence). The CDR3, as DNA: TGTGCCAGCAGCTCCCTAGCGGGGTTAGGGTACGAGCAGTACTTC. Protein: CASSSLAGLGYEQYF. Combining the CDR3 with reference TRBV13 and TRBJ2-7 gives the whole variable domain AAGVIQSPRHLIKEKRETATLKCYPIPRHDTVYWYQQGPGQDPQFLISFYEKMQSDKGSIPDRFSAQQFSDYHSELNMSSLELGDSALYFCASSSLAGLGYEQYFGPGTRLTVT.

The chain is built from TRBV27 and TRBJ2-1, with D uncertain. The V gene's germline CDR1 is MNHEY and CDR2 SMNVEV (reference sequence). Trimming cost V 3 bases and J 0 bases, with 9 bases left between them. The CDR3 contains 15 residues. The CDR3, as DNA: TGTGCCAGCAGTTTGCGGCCTATCTCCTACAATGAGCAGTTCTTC. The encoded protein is CASSLRPISYNEQFF.

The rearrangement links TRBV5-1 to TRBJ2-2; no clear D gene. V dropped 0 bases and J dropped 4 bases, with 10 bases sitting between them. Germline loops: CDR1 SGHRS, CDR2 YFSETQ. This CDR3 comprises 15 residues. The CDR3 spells CASSLALGGTGELFF. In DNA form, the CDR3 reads TGCGCCAGCAGCTTGGCGTTGGGTGGCACCGGGGAGCTGTTTTTT.

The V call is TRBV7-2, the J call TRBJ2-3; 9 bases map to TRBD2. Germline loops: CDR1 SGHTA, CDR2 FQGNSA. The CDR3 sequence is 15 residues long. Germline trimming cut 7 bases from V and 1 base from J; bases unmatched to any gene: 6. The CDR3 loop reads CASTPSGIRTDTQYF. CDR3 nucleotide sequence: TGTGCCAGCACCCCTAGCGGGATACGCACAGATACGCAGTATTTT.

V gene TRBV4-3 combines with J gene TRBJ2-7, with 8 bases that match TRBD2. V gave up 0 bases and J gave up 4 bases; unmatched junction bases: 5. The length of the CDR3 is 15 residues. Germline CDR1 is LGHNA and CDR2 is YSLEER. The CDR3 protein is CASSQDGSGTYEQYF. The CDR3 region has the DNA TGCGCCAGCAGCCAAGATGGTAGCGGGACTTACGAGCAGTACTTC.

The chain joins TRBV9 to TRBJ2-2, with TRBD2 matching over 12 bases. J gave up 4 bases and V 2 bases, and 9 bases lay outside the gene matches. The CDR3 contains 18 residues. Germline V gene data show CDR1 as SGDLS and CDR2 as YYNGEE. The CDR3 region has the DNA TGTGCCAGCAGCGTTGCGTCCGGACTAGCGGGAATCACCGGGGAGCTGTTTTTT. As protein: CASSVASGLAGITGELFF. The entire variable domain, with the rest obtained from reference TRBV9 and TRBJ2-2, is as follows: DSGVTQTPKHLITATGQRVTLRCSPRSGDLSVYWYQQSLDQGLQFLIQYYNGEERAKGNILERFSAQQFPDLHSELNLSSLELGDSALYFCASSVASGLAGITGELFFGEGSRLTVL.

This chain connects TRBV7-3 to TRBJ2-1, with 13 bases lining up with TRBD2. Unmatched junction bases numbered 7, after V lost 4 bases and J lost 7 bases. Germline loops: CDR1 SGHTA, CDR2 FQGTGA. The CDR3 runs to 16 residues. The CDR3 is CASSSRTSGRVNEQFF. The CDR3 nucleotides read TGTGCCAGCAGCTCTCGGACTAGCGGGAGAGTTAATGAGCAGTTCTTC.

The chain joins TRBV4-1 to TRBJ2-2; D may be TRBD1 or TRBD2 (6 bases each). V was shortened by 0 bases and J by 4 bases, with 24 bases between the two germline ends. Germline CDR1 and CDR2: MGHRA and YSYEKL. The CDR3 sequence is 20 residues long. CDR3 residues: CASSQERGMGGRVGTGELFF. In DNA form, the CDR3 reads TGCGCCAGCAGCCAAGAGAGGGGTATGGGGGGCAGAGTAGGCACCGGGGAGCTGTTTTTT.

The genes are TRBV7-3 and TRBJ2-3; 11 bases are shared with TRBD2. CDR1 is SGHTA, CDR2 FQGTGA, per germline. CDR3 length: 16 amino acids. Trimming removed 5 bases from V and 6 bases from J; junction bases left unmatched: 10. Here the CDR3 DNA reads TGTGCCAGCAGCCCTCTTAGCGGGAGGGCGGGTGATACGCAGTATTTT. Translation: CASSPLSGRAGDTQYF.

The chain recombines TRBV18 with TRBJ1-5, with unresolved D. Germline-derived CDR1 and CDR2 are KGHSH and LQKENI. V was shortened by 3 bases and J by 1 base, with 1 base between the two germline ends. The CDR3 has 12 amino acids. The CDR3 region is CASSPSNQPQHF. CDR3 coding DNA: TGTGCCAGCTCACCCAGCAATCAGCCCCAGCATTTT. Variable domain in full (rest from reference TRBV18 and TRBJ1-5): NAGVMQNPRHLVRRRGQEARLRCSPMKGHSHVYWYRQLPEEGLKFMVYLQKENIIDESGMPKERFSAEFPKEGPSILRIQQVVRGDSAAYFCASSPSNQPQHFGDGTRLSIL.

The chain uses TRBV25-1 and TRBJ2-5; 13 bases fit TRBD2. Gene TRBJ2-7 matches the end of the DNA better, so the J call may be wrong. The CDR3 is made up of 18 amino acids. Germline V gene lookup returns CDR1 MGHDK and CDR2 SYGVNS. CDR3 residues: CASIPGTGGTSGTYEQYF. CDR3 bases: TGTGCCAGCATCCCCGGGACAGGGGGGACTAGCGGGACCTACGAGCAGTACTTC.

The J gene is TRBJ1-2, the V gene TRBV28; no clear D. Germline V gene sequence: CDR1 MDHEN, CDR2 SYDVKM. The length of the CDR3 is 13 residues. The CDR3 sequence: CVSQVGVDYGYTF. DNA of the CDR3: TGTGTATCCCAGGTTGGGGTAGACTATGGCTACACCTTC.